This TCR beta chain derives from a study of CD8 T cells in ankylosing spondylitis. Study results and limitations: Disease-linked clones reportedly concentrated significantly in matched ankylosing spondylitis synovial fluid. Ankylosing spondylitis blood appeared to carry a characteristic TCR beta motif of eight or nine highly homologous variants.

This clonotype was observed at least ten times. What it recognizes is unknown. It was by quantitative 5'-RACE with molecular barcodes that TCR beta libraries were made. TCRdb itself ran the 5' RACE reads through MiXCR, one entry per CDR3 protein. The sample records around 230,000 distinct CDR3 sequences, 7% to 10% being singletons. The specimen sequenced was blood, either unsorted or a sorted T cell fraction (not recorded which). The source of this sequence is a female donor with ankylosing spondylitis or in good health (not recorded which).

The CDR3 spells CASSPGQVAYEQYF. DNA for the CDR3: TGTGCCAGCAGTCCCGGACAGGTCGCCTACGAGCAGTACTTC. The chain couples TRBV27 to TRBJ2-7; 7 bases line up with TRBD1. The CDR3 spans 14 residues. V trimming: 5 bases; J trimming: 2 bases; junction bases outside the gene matches: 6. Per germline, CDR1 MNHEY and CDR2 SMNVEV (reference sequence).